The T cell receptor beta chain under discussion was sequenced for a study of shared clonotypes between healthy human individuals. General study findings and limits: With a few donors compared, 4.5% to 6.5% of naive CD4 clonotypes were shared. The study sampled only blood, and tissue repertoires likely differ. Memory subsets generally showed lower estimated richness than naive subsets.

To note about this clone: What it recognizes is unknown.

Here immunoSEQ multiplex PCR was the method, and the copy in TCRdb shows in-frame clones only, minus some. Of over a million clones in the sample, around 82% were seen once. This receptor was obtained from a man younger than 35 in good health. Some clones in this sample may be carry-over from other donors' samples. Material: memory CD4+ T cells from PBMCs. Sample subset: CD45RA-negative fraction.

The CDR3 is CASSDRVVAGGTSSYNEQFF. CDR3 nucleotides: TGCGCCAGCAGTGATCGTGTGGTAGCGGGAGGGACAAGCTCCTACAATGAGCAGTTCTTC. The rearrangement uses TRBV10-1 and TRBJ2-1, with TRBD2 matching over 11 bases. CDR1 and CDR2 from the germline V gene are WNHNN and SYGVQD (reference sequence). The CDR3 loop spans 20 amino acids. After removal of 3 bases from V and 0 bases from J, the junction contained 13 bases not matched to a gene.